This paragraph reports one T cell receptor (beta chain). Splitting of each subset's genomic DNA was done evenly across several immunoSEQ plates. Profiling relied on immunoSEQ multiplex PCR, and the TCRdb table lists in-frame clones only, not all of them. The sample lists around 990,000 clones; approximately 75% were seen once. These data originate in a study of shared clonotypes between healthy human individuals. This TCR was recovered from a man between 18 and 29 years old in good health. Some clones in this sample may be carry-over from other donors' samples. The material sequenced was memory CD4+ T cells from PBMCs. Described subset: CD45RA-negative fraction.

The CDR3 spells CASSERPGTRGSYEQYF. DNA for the CDR3: TGTGCCAGCAGTGAACGACCCGGGACTAGAGGCTCCTACGAGCAGTACTTC. The chain employs TRBV2 and TRBJ2-7, with 8 bases identical to TRBD2. This CDR3 comprises 17 residues. With V trimmed by 2 bases and J by 0 bases, 9 bases remained unmatched. Germline values: CDR1 SNHLY, CDR2 FYNNEI.